Only one count was recorded for the clone carrying this TCR beta chain. What it binds is unknown. This sample was included in a study of T cell responses to AZD1222 COVID-19 vaccine. Study-level points and caveats: Per reports, nearly half of all spike-specific TCRs target regions that are unmutated in variants. Mostly white British, mostly female donors; authors suggested clonal diversity may be underestimated. At baseline, just a handful of AZD1222 recipients tested seropositive. No day 14 peak samples; only post-peak repertoires were characterized.

Trimming at V came to 0 bases and at J to 2 bases, leaving 9 bases not matched to a gene. Germline CDR1 and CDR2: LGHDT and YNNKEL (reference sequence). The CDR3 contains 17 residues. Some clones are missing from TCRdb's copy, which holds only in-frame ones; the method was immunoSEQ multiplex PCR. In the table there are some 160,000 clones, roughly 86% of which are singletons. Source: peripheral blood, taken on day 0 of AZD1222 vaccination. The TCR comes from an adult in good health. J is TRBJ1-1 and V is TRBV3-1 (or the pseudogene TRBV3-2), with 7 bases aligning to TRBD1. The CDR3 DNA is TGTGCCAGCAGCCAAGATACAACAGGGGTCGGTAACACTGAAGCTTTCTTT. This gives the protein CASSQDTTGVGNTEAFF.